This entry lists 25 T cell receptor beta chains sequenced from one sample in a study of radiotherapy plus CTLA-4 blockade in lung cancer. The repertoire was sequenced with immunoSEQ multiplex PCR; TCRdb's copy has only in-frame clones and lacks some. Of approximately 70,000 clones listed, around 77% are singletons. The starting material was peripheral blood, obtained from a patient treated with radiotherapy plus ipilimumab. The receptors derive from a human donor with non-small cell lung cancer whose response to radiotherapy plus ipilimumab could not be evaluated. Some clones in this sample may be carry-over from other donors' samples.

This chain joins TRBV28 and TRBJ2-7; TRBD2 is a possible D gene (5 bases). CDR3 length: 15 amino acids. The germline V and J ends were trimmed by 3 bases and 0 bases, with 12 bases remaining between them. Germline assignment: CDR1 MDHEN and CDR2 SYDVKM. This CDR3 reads CASSLEVGSSYEQYF. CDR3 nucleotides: TGTGCCAGCAGTTTGGAGGTCGGCAGCTCCTACGAGCAGTACTTC.

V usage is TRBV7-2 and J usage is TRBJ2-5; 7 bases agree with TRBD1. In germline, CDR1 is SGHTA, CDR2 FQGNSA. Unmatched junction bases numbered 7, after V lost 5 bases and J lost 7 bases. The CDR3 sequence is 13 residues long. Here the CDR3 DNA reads TGTGCCAGCAGCCTCGGGACAGCCCTGACCCAGTACTTC. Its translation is CASSLGTALTQYF.

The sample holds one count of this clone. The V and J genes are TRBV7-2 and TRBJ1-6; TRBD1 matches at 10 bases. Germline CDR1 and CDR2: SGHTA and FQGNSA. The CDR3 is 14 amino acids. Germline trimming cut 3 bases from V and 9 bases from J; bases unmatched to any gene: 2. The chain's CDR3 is CASSFGQGGSPLHF. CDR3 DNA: TGTGCCAGCAGCTTCGGACAGGGGGGTTCACCCCTCCACTTT.

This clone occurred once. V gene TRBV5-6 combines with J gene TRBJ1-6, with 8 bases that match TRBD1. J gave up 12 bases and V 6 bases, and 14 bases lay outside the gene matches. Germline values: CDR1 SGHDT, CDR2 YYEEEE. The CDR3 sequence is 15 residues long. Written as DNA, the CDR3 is TGTGCCAGCAACTCGGACAGGGTACCGTTCCAACCCCTCCACTTT. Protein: CASNSDRVPFQPLHF.

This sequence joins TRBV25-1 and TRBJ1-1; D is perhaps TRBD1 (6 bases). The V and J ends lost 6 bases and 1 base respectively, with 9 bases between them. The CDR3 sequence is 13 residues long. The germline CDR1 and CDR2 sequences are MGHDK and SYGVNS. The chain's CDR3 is CASSPRGNTEAFF. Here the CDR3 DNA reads TGTGCCAGCAGCCCCAGGGGGAACACTGAAGCTTTCTTT.

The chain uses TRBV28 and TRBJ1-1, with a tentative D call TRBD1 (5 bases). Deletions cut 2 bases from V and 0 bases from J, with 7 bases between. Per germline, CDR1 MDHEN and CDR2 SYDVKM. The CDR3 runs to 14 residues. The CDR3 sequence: CASSLNRMNTEAFF. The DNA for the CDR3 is TGTGCCAGCAGTTTAAACAGGATGAACACTGAAGCTTTCTTT.

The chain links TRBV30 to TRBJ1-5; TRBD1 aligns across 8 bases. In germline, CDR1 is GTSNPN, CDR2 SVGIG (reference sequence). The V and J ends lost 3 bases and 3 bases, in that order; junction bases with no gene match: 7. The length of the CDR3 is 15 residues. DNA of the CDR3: TGTGCCTGGAGCCAAACAGGGGGTCCCAATCAGCCCCAGCATTTT. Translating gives CAWSQTGGPNQPQHF.

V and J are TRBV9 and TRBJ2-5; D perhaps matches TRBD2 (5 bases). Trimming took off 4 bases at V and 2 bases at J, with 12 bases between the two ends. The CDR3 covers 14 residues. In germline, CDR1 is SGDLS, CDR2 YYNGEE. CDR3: CASSPRGLQETQYF. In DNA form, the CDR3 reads TGTGCCAGCAGCCCAAGAGGGCTTCAAGAGACCCAGTACTTC.

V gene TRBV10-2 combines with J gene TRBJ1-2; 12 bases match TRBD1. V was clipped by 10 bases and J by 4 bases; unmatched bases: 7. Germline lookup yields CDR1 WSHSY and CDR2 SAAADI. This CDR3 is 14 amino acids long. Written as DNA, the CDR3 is TGCGCCACAGGGGACAGGGGGCAGGCCTATGGCTACACCTTC. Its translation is CATGDRGQAYGYTF.

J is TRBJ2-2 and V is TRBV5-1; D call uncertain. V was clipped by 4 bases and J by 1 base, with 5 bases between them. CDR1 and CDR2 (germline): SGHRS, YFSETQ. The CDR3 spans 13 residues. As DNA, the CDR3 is TGCGCCAGCAGCCGGTTGAACACCGGGGAGCTGTTTTTT. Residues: CASSRLNTGELFF. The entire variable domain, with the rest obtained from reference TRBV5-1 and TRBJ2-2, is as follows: KAGVTQTPRYLIKTRGQQVTLSCSPISGHRSVSWYQQTPGQGLQFLFEYFSETQRNKGNFPGRFSGRQFSNSRSEMNVSTLELGDSALYLCASSRLNTGELFFGEGSRLTVL.

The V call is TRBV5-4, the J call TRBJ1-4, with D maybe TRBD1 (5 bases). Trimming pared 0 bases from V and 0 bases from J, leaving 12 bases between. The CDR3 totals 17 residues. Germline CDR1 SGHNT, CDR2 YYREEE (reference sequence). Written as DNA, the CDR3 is TGTGCCAGCAGCTTGGGGGATACGGGGGCAACTAATGAAAAACTGTTTTTT. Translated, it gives CASSLGDTGATNEKLFF. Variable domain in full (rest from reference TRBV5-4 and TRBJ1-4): ETGVTQSPTHLIKTRGQQVTLRCSSQSGHNTVSWYQQALGQGPQFIFQYYREEENGRGNFPPRFSGLQFPNYSSELNVNALELDDSALYLCASSLGDTGATNEKLFFGSGTQLSVL.

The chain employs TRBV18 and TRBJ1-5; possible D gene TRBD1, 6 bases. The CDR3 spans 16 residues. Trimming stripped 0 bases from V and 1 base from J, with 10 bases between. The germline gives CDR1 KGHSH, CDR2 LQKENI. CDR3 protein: CASSPPAGVSNQPQHF. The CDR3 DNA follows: TGTGCCAGCTCACCACCGGCAGGGGTAAGCAATCAGCCCCAGCATTTT.

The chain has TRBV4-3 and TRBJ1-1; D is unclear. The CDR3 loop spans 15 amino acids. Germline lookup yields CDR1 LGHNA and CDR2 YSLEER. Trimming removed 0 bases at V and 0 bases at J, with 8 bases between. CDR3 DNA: TGCGCCAGCAGCCAAGATAAGCGGGTGAACACTGAAGCTTTCTTT. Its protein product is CASSQDKRVNTEAFF.

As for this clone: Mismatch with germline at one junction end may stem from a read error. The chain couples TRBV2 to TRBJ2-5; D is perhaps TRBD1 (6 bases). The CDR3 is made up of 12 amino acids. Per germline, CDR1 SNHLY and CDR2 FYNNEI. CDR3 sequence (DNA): TGTGCCAGCAGTGAAAGGGAGAGCCACAGGGACTTC. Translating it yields CASSERESHRDF.

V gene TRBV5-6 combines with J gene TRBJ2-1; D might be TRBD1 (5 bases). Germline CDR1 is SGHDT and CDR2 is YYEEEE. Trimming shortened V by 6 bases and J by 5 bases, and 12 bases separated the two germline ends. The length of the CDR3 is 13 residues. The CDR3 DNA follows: TGTGCCAGCACCCCAGGGCCCAACAATGAGCAGTTCTTC. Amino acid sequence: CASTPGPNNEQFF.

The CDR3: CASSGGQGAAEAFF. The CDR3 region has the DNA TGTGCCAGCAGTGGGGGGCAAGGGGCCGCTGAAGCTTTCTTT. The chain combines TRBV2 with TRBJ1-1; D possibly corresponds to TRBD1 (6 bases). This CDR3 is built from 14 residues. The V and J ends lost 4 bases and 6 bases respectively, with 15 bases between them. Germline assignment: CDR1 SNHLY and CDR2 FYNNEI.

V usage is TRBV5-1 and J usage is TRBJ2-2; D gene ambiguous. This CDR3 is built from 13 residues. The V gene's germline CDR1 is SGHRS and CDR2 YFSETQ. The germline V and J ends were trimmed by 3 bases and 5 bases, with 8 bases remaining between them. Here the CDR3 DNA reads TGCGCCAGCAGCTCTACAGAGACCGGGGAGCTGTTTTTT. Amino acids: CASSSTETGELFF.

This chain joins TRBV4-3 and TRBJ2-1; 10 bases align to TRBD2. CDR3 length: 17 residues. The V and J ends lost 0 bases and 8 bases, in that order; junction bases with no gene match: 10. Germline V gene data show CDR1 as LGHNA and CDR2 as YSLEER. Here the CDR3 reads CASSQDPSGGLKDEQFF. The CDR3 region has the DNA TGCGCCAGCAGCCAAGATCCTAGCGGGGGCCTTAAGGATGAGCAGTTCTTC.

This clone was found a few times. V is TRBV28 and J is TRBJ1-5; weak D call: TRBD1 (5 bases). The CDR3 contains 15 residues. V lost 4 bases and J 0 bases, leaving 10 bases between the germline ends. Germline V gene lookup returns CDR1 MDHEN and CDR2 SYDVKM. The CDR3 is CASSSTVNSNQPQHF. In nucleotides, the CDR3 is TGTGCCAGCAGTTCGACAGTTAATAGCAATCAGCCCCAGCATTTT.

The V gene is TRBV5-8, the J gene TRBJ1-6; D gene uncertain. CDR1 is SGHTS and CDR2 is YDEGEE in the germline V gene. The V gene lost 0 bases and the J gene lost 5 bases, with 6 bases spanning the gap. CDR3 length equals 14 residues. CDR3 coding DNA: TGTGCCAGCAGCTTGGACACCAATAATTCACCCCTCCACTTT. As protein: CASSLDTNNSPLHF.

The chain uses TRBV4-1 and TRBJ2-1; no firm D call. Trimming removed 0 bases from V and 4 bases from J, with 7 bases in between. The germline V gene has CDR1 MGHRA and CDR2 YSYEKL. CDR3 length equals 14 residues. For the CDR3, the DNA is TGCGCCAGCAGCCAAGAGCTAGATTACAATGAGCAGTTCTTC. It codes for CASSQELDYNEQFF.

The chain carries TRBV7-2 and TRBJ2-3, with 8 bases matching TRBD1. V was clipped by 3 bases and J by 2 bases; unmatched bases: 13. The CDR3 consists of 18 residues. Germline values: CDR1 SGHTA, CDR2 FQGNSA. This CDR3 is CASSLAGGAGGTTDTQYF. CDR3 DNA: TGTGCCAGCAGCTTGGCCGGTGGGGCAGGGGGCACCACAGATACGCAGTATTTT.

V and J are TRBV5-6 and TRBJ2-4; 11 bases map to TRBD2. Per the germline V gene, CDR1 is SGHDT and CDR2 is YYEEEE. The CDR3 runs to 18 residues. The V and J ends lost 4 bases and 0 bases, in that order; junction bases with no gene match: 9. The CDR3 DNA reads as TGTGCCAGCAGCCCCTTAGCGGGGGGGCCTCTAGCCAAAAACATTCAGTACTTC. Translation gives CASSPLAGGPLAKNIQYF.

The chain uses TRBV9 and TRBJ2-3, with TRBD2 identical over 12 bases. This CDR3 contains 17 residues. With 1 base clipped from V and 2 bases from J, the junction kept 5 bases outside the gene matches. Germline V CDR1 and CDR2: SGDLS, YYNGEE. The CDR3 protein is CASSVTSSGGATDTQYF. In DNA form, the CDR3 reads TGTGCCAGCAGCGTAACCTCTAGCGGGGGGGCCACAGATACGCAGTATTTT.

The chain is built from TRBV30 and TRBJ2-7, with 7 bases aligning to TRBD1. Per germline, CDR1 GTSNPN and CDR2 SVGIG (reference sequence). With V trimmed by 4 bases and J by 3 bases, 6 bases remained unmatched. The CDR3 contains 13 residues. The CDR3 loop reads CAWKGQTNYEQYF. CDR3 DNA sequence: TGTGCCTGGAAGGGACAGACCAACTACGAGCAGTACTTC.